This T cell receptor (beta chain) was sequenced in a study of OX40 agonist ivuxolimab in advanced cancers. This clone has just one count. Using immunoSEQ multiplex PCR, the repertoire was profiled, and TCRdb retains in-frame clones only, with some absent. In the table there are roughly 90,000 clones, about nine tenths of which are singletons. In germline, CDR1 is MGHRA, CDR2 YSYEKL. The CDR3 runs 15 residues. The ends were cut back, 0 bases at V and 0 bases at J, with 6 bases in the middle. V usage is TRBV4-1 and J usage is TRBJ1-3; D is ambiguous. The input for sequencing was CD4+ or CD8+ T cells sorted from blood, taken in a trial of the OX40 agonist ivuxolimab. The TCR was taken from an adult with an advanced solid tumor such as melanoma, head and neck, liver or kidney cancer. The CDR3 sequence is CASSQESASGNTIYF. The CDR3 nucleotides are TGCGCCAGCAGCCAAGAATCGGCCTCTGGAAACACCATATATTTT.